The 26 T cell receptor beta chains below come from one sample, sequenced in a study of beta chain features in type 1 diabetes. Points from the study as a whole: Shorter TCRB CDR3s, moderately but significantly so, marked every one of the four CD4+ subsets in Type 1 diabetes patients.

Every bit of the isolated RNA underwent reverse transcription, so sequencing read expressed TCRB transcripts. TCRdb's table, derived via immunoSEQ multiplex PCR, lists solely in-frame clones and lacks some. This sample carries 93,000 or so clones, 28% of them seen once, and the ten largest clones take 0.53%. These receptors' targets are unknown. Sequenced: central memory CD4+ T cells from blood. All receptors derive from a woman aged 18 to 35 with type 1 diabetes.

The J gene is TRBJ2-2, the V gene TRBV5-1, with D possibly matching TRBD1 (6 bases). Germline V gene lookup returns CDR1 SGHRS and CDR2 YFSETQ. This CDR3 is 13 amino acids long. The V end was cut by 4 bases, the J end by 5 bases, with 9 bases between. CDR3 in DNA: TGCGCCAGCAGCCTCGGACAGACCGGGGAGCTGTTTTTT. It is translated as CASSLGQTGELFF.

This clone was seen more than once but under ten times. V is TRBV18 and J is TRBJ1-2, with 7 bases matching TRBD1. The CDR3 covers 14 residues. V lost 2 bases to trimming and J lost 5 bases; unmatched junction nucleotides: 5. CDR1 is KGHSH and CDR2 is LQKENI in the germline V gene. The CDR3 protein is CASSPGGQLYGYTF. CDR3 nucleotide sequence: TGTGCCAGCTCACCAGGGGGACAGCTATATGGCTACACCTTC.

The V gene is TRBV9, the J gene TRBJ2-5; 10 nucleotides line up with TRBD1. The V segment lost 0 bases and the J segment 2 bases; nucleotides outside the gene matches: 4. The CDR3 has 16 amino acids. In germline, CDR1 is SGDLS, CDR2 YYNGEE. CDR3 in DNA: TGTGCCAGCAGCGTAGCTGACAGGGGGCGACAAGAGACCCAGTACTTC. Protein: CASSVADRGRQETQYF. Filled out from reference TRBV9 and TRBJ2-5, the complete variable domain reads DSGVTQTPKHLITATGQRVTLRCSPRSGDLSVYWYQQSLDQGLQFLIQYYNGEERAKGNILERFSAQQFPDLHSELNLSSLELGDSALYFCASSVADRGRQETQYFGPGTRLLVL.

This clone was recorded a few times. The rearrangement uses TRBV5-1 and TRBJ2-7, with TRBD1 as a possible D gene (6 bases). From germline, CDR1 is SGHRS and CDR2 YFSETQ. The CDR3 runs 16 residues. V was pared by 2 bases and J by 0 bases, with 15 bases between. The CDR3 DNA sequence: TGCGCCAGCAGCTTCCGACAGGCTCTAAGCTCCTACGAGCAGTACTTC. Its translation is CASSFRQALSSYEQYF.

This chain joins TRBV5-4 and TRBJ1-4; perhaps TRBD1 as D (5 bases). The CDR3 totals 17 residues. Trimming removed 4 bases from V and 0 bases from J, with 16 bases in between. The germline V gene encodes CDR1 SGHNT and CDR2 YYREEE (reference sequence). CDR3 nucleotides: TGTGCCAGCAGCCCGGAGGGGAGGTCTGCAACTAATGAAAAACTGTTTTTT. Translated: CASSPEGRSATNEKLFF.

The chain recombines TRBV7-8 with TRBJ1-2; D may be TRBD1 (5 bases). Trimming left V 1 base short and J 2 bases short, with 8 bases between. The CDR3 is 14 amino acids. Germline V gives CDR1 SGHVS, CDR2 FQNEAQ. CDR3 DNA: TGTGCCAGCAGCTTAGACCGGGGGAACTATGGCTACACCTTC. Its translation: CASSLDRGNYGYTF.

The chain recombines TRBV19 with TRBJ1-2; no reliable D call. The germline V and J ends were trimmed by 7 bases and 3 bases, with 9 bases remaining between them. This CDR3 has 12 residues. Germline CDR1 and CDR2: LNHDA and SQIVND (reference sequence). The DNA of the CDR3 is TGTGCCAGTACCAAGGACTACTATGGCTACACCTTC. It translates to CASTKDYYGYTF.

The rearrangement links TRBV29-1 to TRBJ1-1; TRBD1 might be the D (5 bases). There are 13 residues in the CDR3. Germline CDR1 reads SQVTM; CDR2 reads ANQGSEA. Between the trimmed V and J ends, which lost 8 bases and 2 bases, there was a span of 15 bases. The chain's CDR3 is CSITLTVNTEAFF. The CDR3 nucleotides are TGCAGCATAACGCTGACAGTAAACACTGAAGCTTTCTTT.

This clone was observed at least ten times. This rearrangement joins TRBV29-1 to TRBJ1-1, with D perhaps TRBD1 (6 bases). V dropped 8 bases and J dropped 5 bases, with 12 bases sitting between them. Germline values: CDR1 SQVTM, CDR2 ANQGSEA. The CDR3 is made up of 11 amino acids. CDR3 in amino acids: CSSEGGTEAFF. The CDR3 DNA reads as TGCAGCTCAGAAGGGGGAACTGAAGCTTTCTTT.

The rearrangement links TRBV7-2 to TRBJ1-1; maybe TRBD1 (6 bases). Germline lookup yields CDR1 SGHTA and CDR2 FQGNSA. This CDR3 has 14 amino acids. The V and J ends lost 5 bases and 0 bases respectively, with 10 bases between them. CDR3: CASSPDRMNTEAFF. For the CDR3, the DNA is TGTGCCAGCAGCCCAGACAGGATGAACACTGAAGCTTTCTTT.

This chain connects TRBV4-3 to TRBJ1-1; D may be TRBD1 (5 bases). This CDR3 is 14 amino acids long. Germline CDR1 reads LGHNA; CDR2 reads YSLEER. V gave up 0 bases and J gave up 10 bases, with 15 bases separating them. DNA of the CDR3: TGCGCCAGCAGCCAAGATAAAGCAGGGCGCGCAGCTTTCTTT. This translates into CASSQDKAGRAAFF.

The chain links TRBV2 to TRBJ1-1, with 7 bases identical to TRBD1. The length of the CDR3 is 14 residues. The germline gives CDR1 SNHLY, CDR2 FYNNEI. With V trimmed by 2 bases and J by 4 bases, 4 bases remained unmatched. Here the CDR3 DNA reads TGTGCCAGCAGTGAAAGGGGGCGCGGCACTGAAGCTTTCTTT. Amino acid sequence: CASSERGRGTEAFF.

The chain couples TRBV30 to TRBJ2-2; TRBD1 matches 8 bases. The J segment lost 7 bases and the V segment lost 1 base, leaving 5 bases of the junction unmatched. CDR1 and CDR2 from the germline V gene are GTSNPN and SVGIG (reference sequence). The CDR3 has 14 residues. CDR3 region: CAWSAGGEGGELFF. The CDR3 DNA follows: TGTGCCTGGAGTGCAGGGGGCGAGGGCGGGGAGCTGTTTTTT.

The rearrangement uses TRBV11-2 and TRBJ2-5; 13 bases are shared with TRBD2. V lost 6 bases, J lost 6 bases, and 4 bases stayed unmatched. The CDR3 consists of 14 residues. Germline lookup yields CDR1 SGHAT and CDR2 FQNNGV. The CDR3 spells CASRGLAGVQTQYF. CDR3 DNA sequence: TGTGCCAGCAGAGGACTAGCGGGAGTCCAGACCCAGTACTTC.

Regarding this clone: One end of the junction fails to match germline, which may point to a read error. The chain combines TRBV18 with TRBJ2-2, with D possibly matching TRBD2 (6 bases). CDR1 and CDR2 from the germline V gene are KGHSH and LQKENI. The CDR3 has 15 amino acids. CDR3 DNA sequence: TGTGCCAGCTCACCATTCTCGGGGAACACCGGGGGGCTGTTTTTT. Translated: CASSPFSGNTGGLFF.

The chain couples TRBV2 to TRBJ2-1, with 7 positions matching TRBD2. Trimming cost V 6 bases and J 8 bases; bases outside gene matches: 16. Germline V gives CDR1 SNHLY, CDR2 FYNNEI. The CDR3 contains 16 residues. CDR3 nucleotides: TGTGCCAGCAGCCGAGCGGGACCCGTATTTGGAGATGAGCAGTTCTTC. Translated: CASSRAGPVFGDEQFF. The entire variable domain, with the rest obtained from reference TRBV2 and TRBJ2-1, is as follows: EPEVTQTPSHQVTQMGQEVILRCVPISNHLYFYWYRQILGQKVEFLVSFYNNEISEKSEIFDDQFSVERPDGSNFTLKIRSTKLEDSAMYFCASSRAGPVFGDEQFFGPGTRLTVL.

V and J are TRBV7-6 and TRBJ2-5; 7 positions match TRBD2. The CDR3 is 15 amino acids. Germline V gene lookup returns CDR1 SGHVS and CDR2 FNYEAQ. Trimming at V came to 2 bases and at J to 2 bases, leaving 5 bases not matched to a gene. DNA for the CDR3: TGTGCCAGCAGCTTATGGGTGGGAGGGCAAGAGACCCAGTACTTC. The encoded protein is CASSLWVGGQETQYF.

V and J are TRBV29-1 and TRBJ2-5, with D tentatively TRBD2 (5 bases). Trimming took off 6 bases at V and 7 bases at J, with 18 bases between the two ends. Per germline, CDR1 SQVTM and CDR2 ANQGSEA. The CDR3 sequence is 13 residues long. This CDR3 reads CSVEEDPFGTQYF. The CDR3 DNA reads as TGCAGCGTGGAGGAGGACCCATTCGGGACCCAGTACTTC.

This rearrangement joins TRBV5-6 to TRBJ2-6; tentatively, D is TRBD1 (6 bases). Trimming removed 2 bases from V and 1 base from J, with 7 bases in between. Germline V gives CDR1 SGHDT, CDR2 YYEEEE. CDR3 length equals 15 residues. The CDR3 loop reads CASSLQGSGANVLTF. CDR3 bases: TGTGCCAGCAGCTTACAGGGATCTGGGGCCAACGTCCTGACTTTC.

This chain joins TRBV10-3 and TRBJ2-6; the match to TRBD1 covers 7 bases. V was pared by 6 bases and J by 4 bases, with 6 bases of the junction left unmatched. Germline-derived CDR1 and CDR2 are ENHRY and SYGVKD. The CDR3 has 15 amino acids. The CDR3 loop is CAISLDRAGANVLTF. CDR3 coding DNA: TGTGCCATCAGCCTCGACAGGGCCGGGGCCAACGTCCTGACTTTC.

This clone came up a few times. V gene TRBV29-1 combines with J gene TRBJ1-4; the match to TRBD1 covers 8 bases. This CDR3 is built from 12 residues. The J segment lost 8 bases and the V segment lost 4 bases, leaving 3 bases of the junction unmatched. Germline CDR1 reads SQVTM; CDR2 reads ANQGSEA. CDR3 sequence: CSVGGQAEKLFF. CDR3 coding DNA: TGCAGCGTTGGGGGACAGGCGGAAAAACTGTTTTTT.

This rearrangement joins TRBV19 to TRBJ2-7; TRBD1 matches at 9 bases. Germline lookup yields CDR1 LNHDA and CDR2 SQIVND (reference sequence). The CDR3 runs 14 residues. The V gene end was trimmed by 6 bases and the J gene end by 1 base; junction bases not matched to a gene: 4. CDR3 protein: CASRSGQGSYEQYF. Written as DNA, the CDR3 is TGTGCCAGTAGATCGGGACAGGGATCCTACGAGCAGTACTTC.

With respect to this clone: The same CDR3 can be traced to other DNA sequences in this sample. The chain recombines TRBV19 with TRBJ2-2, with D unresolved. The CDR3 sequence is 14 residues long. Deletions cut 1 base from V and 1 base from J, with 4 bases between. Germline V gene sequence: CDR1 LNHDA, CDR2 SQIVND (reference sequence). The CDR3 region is CASSIGQNTGELFF. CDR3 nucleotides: TGTGCCAGTAGTATAGGACAGAACACCGGGGAGCTGTTTTTT.

The CDR3 protein is CASSPRTDEAFF. The CDR3 DNA reads TGTGCCAGCAGCCCTAGGACAGACGAAGCTTTCTTT. The gene calls are TRBV5-5 and TRBJ1-1; D may be TRBD1 (6 bases). Germline loops: CDR1 SGHKS, CDR2 YYEKEE (reference sequence). This CDR3 is built from 12 residues. V was pared by 4 bases and J by 8 bases, with 12 bases between.

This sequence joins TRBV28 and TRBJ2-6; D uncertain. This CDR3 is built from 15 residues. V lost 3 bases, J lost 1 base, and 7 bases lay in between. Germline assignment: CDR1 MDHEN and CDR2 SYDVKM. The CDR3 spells CASSFAGSGANVLTF. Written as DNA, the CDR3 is TGTGCCAGCAGTTTCGCAGGATCTGGGGCCAACGTCCTGACTTTC.

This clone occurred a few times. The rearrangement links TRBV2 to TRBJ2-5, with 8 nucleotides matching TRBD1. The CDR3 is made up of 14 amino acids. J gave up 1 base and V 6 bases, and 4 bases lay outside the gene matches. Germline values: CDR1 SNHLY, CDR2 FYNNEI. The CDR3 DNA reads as TGTGCCAGCAGAAGGACAGGGTCCCAAGAGACCCAGTACTTC. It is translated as CASRRTGSQETQYF.